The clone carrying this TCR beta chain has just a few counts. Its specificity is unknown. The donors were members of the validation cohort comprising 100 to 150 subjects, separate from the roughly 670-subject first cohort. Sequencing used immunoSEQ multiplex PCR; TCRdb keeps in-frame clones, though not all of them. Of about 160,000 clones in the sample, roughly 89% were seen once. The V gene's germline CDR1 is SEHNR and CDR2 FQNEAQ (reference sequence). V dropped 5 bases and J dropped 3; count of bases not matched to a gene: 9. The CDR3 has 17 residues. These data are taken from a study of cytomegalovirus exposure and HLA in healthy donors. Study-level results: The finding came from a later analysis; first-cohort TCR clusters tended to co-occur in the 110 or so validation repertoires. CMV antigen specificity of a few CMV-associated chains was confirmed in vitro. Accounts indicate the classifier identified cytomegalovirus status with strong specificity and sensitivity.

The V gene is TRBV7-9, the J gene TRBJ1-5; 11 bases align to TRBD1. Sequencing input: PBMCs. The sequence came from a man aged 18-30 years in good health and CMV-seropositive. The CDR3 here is CASSPLGQGANNQPQHF. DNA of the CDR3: TGTGCCAGCAGCCCACTCGGACAGGGGGCGAACAATCAGCCCCAGCATTTT.